Reported below is one T cell receptor beta chain. The antigen is undetermined. The data derive from a study of identical twins. Study-wide points: Insertions ran lower in abundant cord blood beta clonotypes, though not in memory repertoires.

Unique molecular identifiers were present on the cDNA, and a universal primer site came from template switching. TCRdb redid the calling of the 5' RACE reads with MiXCR, one entry per CDR3 protein. The profile shows about 290,000 distinct CDR3 sequences, roughly 8.6% of them singletons. The CDR3 has 14 residues. The V gene's germline CDR1 is SGDLS and CDR2 YYNGEE. The junction had 7 bases not matched to a gene; V was cut back by 3 bases and J by 5 bases. The same sample was also used in a study of yellow fever vaccine responses in identical twins.

This sequence originates from a woman aged 18-35 years in good health. The chain joins TRBV9 to TRBJ1-2; TRBD1 matches 7 bases. Sequencing was carried out using CD8+ T cells sorted from blood. The CDR3 DNA reads as TGTGCCAGCAGCGCACAGGGGATCTCTTATGGCTACACCTTC. This gives the protein CASSAQGISYGYTF.